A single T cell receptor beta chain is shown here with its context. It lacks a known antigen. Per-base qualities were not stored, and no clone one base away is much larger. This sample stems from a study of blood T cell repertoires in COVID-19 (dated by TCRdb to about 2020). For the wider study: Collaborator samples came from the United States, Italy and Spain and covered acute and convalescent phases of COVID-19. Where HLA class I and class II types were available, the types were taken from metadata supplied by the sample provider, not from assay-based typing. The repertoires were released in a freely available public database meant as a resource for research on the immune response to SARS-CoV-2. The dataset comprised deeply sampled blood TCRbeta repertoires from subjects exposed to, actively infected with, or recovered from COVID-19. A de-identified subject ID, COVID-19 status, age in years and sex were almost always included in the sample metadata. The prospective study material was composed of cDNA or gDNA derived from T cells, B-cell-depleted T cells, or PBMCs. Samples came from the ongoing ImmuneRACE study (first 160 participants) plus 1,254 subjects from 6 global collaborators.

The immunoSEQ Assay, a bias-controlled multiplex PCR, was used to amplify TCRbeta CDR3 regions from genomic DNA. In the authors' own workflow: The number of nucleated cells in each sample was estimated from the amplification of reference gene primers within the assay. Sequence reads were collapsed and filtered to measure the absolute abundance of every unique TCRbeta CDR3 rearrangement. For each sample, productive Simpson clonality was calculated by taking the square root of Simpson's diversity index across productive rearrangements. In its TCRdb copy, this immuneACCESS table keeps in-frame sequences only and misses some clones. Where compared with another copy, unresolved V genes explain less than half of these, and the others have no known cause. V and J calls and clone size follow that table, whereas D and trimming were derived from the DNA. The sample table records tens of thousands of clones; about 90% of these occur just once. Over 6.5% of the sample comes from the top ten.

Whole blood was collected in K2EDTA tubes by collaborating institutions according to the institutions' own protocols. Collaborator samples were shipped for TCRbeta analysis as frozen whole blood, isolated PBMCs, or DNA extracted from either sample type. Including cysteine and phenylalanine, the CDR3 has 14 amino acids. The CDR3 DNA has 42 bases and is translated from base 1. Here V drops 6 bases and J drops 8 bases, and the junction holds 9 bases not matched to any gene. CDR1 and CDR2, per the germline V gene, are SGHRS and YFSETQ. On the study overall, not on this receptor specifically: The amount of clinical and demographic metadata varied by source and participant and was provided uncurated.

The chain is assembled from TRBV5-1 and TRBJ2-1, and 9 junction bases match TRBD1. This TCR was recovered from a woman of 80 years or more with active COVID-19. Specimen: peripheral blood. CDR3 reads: CASTLRTGADEQFF. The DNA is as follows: TGCGCCAGCACTCTGCGGACAGGGGCCGATGAGCAGTTCTTC.